Each of the 28 T cell receptor beta chains below was sequenced from the same sample in a study of Ad26.COV2.S vaccination and SARS-CoV-2 variants. Sequencing used immunoSEQ multiplex PCR; TCRdb keeps in-frame clones, though not all of them. Counted here are 400,000 or so clones, 75% to 90% occurring once; the ten biggest clones make up 3% to 4.5%. Specified treatment: over 15 received Ad26.COV2.S at low or high dose, single or two shots; several received placebo; per-sample allocation not given. Sample collection was performed on day 63 after the first vaccine or placebo injection. The specimen comprised peripheral blood, sampled in a trial of Ad26.COV2.S vaccine versus placebo. All receptors derive from a person aged 18-60 years who received the Ad26.COV2.S COVID-19 vaccine or a placebo.

V and J are TRBV11-3 and TRBJ2-7; D may match TRBD1 or TRBD2 (5 bases each). Germline V CDR1 and CDR2: SGHNT, YENEEA. This CDR3 is built from 14 residues. The V end was cut by 5 bases, the J end by 2 bases, with 13 bases between. This CDR3 is CASSPGTKTYEQYF. DNA of the CDR3: TGTGCCAGCAGCCCCGGGACGAAAACCTACGAGCAGTACTTC.

The chain is built from TRBV5-1 and TRBJ1-2, with D possibly being TRBD1 (6 bases). The CDR3 loop spans 14 amino acids. Per the germline V gene, CDR1 is SGHRS and CDR2 is YFSETQ. Trimming took 0 bases from V and 4 from J, leaving 10 bases between them. This chain's CDR3 is CASSLEQGGYGYTF. In DNA, the CDR3 is TGCGCCAGCAGCTTGGAACAGGGAGGCTATGGCTACACCTTC.

V is TRBV5-4 and J is TRBJ1-2, with a tentative D call TRBD1 (6 bases). The CDR3 spans 14 residues. Germline V gene data show CDR1 as SGHNT and CDR2 as YYREEE (reference sequence). Trimming took off 4 bases at V and 8 bases at J, with 18 bases between the two ends. The CDR3 loop reads CASSRDKGWAGYTF. The DNA for the CDR3 is TGTGCCAGCAGCAGGGACAAGGGTTGGGCGGGCTACACCTTC.

Only one count was recorded for this clone. The chain links TRBV13 to TRBJ1-4; possibly TRBD1 for D (5 bases). The ends were cut back, 5 bases at V and 5 bases at J, with 9 bases in the middle. Germline lookup yields CDR1 PRHDT and CDR2 FYEKMQ (reference sequence). This CDR3 comprises 13 residues. The CDR3 loop reads CASSTRQNEKLFF. CDR3 nucleotides: TGTGCCAGCAGCACCAGACAGAATGAAAAACTGTTTTTT. Variable domain in full (rest from reference TRBV13 and TRBJ1-4): AAGVIQSPRHLIKEKRETATLKCYPIPRHDTVYWYQQGPGQDPQFLISFYEKMQSDKGSIPDRFSAQQFSDYHSELNMSSLELGDSALYFCASSTRQNEKLFFGSGTQLSVL.

The V call is TRBV11-2, the J call TRBJ1-2; the match to TRBD1 covers 9 bases. This CDR3 has 18 residues. Germline-derived CDR1 and CDR2 are SGHAT and FQNNGV. V shed 3 bases, J shed 2 bases, and the junction held 13 bases outside the gene matches. This CDR3 is CASSFIRTGEDRNYGYTF. CDR3 coding DNA: TGTGCCAGCAGCTTCATCCGGACAGGGGAGGATCGCAACTATGGCTACACCTTC.

V and J are TRBV6-5 and TRBJ2-5; possible D gene TRBD1, 6 bases. V was trimmed by 11 bases and J by 1 base, leaving 14 bases between them. CDR1 and CDR2 (germline): MNHEY, SVGAGI. The CDR3 spans 13 residues. CDR3 nucleotide sequence: TGTGCCGGGTCTCCGGACAGCCAAGAGACCCAGTACTTC. Translation: CAGSPDSQETQYF.

A single count supports this clone. V is TRBV11-3 and J is TRBJ2-1; 8 bases line up with TRBD1. CDR1 is SGHNT and CDR2 is YENEEA in the germline V gene. J gave up 8 bases and V 6 bases, and 9 bases lay outside the gene matches. The CDR3 contains 14 residues. The CDR3 spells CASSRTGSLDEQFF. CDR3 in DNA: TGTGCCAGCAGTCGGACAGGGTCTCTCGATGAGCAGTTCTTC. Full variable domain (rest looked up from reference TRBV11-3 and TRBJ2-1): EAGVVQSPRYKIIEKKQPVAFWCNPISGHNTLYWYLQNLGQGPELLIRYENEEAVDDSQLPKDRFSAERLKGVDSTLKIQPAELGDSAVYLCASSRTGSLDEQFFGPGTRLTVL.

This clone was observed a few times. In DNA form, the CDR3 reads TGCGCCAGCAGCTGGGGCGCAGGGGATGGCTACACCTTC. Residues: CASSWGAGDGYTF. The V and J genes are TRBV5-1 and TRBJ1-2; weak D call: TRBD1 (6 bases). From germline, CDR1 is SGHRS and CDR2 YFSETQ. Between the trimmed V and J ends, which lost 3 bases and 6 bases, there was a span of 12 bases. The CDR3 consists of 13 residues.

Written as DNA, the CDR3 is TGTGCCAGCAGTTTCACCCCCACTATTACTGAAGCTTTCTTT. It encodes CASSFTPTITEAFF. The rearrangement links TRBV27 to TRBJ1-1; no reliable D call. CDR3 length equals 14 residues. Trimming took off 3 bases at V and 5 bases at J, with 13 bases between the two ends. The germline V gene has CDR1 MNHEY and CDR2 SMNVEV (reference sequence).

The V gene is TRBV7-2, the J gene TRBJ1-4, with TRBD1 matching 7 bases. After removal of 5 bases from V and 4 bases from J, the junction contained 4 bases not matched to a gene. From germline, CDR1 is SGHTA and CDR2 FQGNSA. The CDR3 contains 14 residues. CDR3 DNA: TGTGCCAGCAGCGCTACAGGGGTTAATGAAAAACTGTTTTTT. This sequence encodes CASSATGVNEKLFF.

The chain has TRBV4-3 and TRBJ1-2, with TRBD1 matching over 9 bases. V lost 4 bases, J lost 7 bases, and 1 base stayed unmatched. Germline assignment: CDR1 LGHNA and CDR2 YSLEER. The CDR3 length is 12 residues. The CDR3: CASSLDRGGYTF. As DNA, the CDR3 is TGCGCCAGCAGCCTGGACAGGGGTGGCTACACCTTC.

The chain couples TRBV2 to TRBJ1-5, with TRBD1 as a possible D gene (5 bases). CDR3 length: 17 amino acids. Trimming pared 1 base from V and 2 bases from J, leaving 15 bases between. Germline CDR1 reads SNHLY; CDR2 reads FYNNEI. The CDR3 coding sequence is TGTGCCAGCAGTGAAGGGGTGACAGTCAAGGGCAATCAGCCCCAGCATTTT. The encoded protein is CASSEGVTVKGNQPQHF.

The chain employs TRBV5-4 and TRBJ1-1; 8 positions match TRBD1. Trimming cost V 3 bases and J 1 base; bases outside gene matches: 2. Germline V gene data show CDR1 as SGHNT and CDR2 as YYREEE (reference sequence). The CDR3 totals 14 residues. The DNA for the CDR3 is TGTGCCAGCAGCTATACAGGGGGGAACACTGAAGCTTTCTTT. Translated: CASSYTGGNTEAFF.

The DNA for the CDR3 is TGTGCCAGCAAAACAGGGGACGGTCATAATTCACCCCTCCACTTT. Protein: CASKTGDGHNSPLHF. This sequence joins TRBV2 and TRBJ1-6; 7 bases line up with TRBD1. The CDR3 is made up of 15 amino acids. CDR1 is SNHLY, CDR2 FYNNEI, per germline. V shed 7 bases, J shed 5 bases, and the junction held 8 bases outside the gene matches.

The rearrangement uses TRBV5-4 and TRBJ1-2; TRBD1 might be the D (6 bases). The CDR3 has 13 residues. V was cut by 2 bases and J by 8 bases, with 13 bases left in between. The germline V gene has CDR1 SGHNT and CDR2 YYREEE (reference sequence). The CDR3 sequence: CASSFPGGLGYTF. The CDR3 coding sequence is TGTGCCAGCAGCTTTCCCGGGGGCCTCGGCTACACCTTC.

The genes are TRBV5-6 and TRBJ2-7; no definite D call. The CDR3 sequence is 11 residues long. Germline V gene lookup returns CDR1 SGHDT and CDR2 YYEEEE. Trimming removed 1 base at V and 5 bases at J, with 4 bases between. Here the CDR3 DNA reads TGTGCCAGCAGCTTGTGGAACGAGCAGTACTTC. It translates to CASSLWNEQYF. The full variable domain, in which reference TRBV5-6 and TRBJ2-7 provide the parts outside the CDR3, is DAGVTQSPTHLIKTRGQQVTLRCSPKSGHDTVSWYQQALGQGPQFIFQYYEEEERQRGNFPDRFSGHQFPNYSSELNVNALLLGDSALYLCASSLWNEQYFGPGTRLTVT.

The V and J genes are TRBV19 and TRBJ1-5, with D hard to call. The CDR3 extends over 14 amino acids. Germline V gene lookup returns CDR1 LNHDA and CDR2 SQIVND (reference sequence). Between the trimmed V and J ends, which lost 7 bases and 0 bases, there was a span of 10 bases. CDR3: CASTYRDSNQPQHF. CDR3 DNA: TGTGCCAGTACCTATAGGGATAGCAATCAGCCCCAGCATTTT. Full variable domain (outside the CDR3, taken from reference TRBV19 and TRBJ1-5): DGGITQSPKYLFRKEGQNVTLSCEQNLNHDAMYWYRQDPGQGLRLIYYSQIVNDFQKGDIAEGYSVSREKKESFPLTVTSAQKNPTAFYLCASTYRDSNQPQHFGDGTRLSIL.

The V call is TRBV6-5, the J call TRBJ1-6; D is undetermined. Trimming cost V 0 bases and J 7 bases, with 7 bases left between them. CDR1 and CDR2 from the germline V gene are MNHEY and SVGAGI. CDR3 size: 14 residues. CDR3 amino acids: CASSYSFKNSPLHF. In nucleotides, the CDR3 is TGTGCCAGCAGTTACTCGTTTAAGAATTCACCCCTCCACTTT.

The chain is built from TRBV15 and TRBJ2-3; possibly TRBD1 or TRBD2 for D (6 bases each). The V gene lost 6 bases and the J gene lost 5 bases, with 18 bases spanning the gap. Germline V CDR1 and CDR2: LNHNV, YYDKDF (reference sequence). CDR3 length: 15 amino acids. CDR3 in DNA: TGTGCCACCAGACCCACTCAGGGGACTCGAGATACGCAGTATTTT. This sequence encodes CATRPTQGTRDTQYF.

This chain links TRBV9 with TRBJ2-3; D not certain. The CDR3 runs 13 residues. CDR1 SGDLS and CDR2 YYNGEE come from the germline V gene. Trimming pared 3 bases from V and 0 bases from J, leaving 5 bases between. The CDR3 bases are TGTGCCAGCAGCGGCCCTAGCACAGATACGCAGTATTTT. Translating it yields CASSGPSTDTQYF.

J is TRBJ2-4 and V is TRBV18, with D unresolved. Trimming cost V 0 bases and J 10 bases, with 13 bases left between them. Germline V gene sequence: CDR1 KGHSH, CDR2 LQKENI. The CDR3 totals 14 residues. The DNA of the CDR3 is TGTGCCAGCTCACCACCCTCCTCCAAAGGGATTCAGTACTTC. Encoded protein: CASSPPSSKGIQYF.

The chain recombines TRBV6-1 with TRBJ1-2, with D maybe TRBD1 (6 bases). The CDR3 length is 15 residues. V dropped 0 bases and J dropped 2 bases, with 10 bases sitting between them. Germline lookup yields CDR1 MNHNS and CDR2 SASEGT. In DNA, the CDR3 is TGTGCCAGCAGTGAAGCGGGGGGCCAAAACTATGGCTACACCTTC. Encoded protein: CASSEAGGQNYGYTF.

The chain combines TRBV12-1 with TRBJ2-7; TRBD1 is taken as the D call from the table, unchecked against the DNA. TRBV12-1 is a known pseudogene. The CDR3 is 13 residues long. The CDR3 reads CASSWDSSYEQYF. The CDR3 DNA follows: TGTGCCAGCAGCTGGGACAGTTCCTACGAGCAGTACTTC.

In its sample, this clone was seen once. V is TRBV4-1 and J is TRBJ1-1, with D possibly being TRBD1 (5 bases). V was trimmed by 4 bases and J by 2 bases, leaving 14 bases between them. The CDR3 runs 15 residues. CDR1 and CDR2 from the germline V gene are MGHRA and YSYEKL. In DNA form, the CDR3 reads TGCGCCAGCAGCCGAAAGGTGGGGGGTAACACTGAAGCTTTCTTT. Its protein is CASSRKVGGNTEAFF.

This chain uses TRBV5-1 with TRBJ1-4, with TRBD1 matching over 7 bases. This CDR3 is 15 amino acids long. Germline CDR1 is SGHRS and CDR2 is YFSETQ. V lost 0 bases to trimming and J lost 6 bases; unmatched junction nucleotides: 5. Written as DNA, the CDR3 is TGCGCCAGCAGCTTGGGACAGGGAAGAGATGAAAAACTGTTTTTT. Translated, it gives CASSLGQGRDEKLFF. Complete variable domain (other parts from reference TRBV5-1 and TRBJ1-4): KAGVTQTPRYLIKTRGQQVTLSCSPISGHRSVSWYQQTPGQGLQFLFEYFSETQRNKGNFPGRFSGRQFSNSRSEMNVSTLELGDSALYLCASSLGQGRDEKLFFGSGTQLSVL.

The rearrangement links TRBV6-5 to TRBJ1-1; tentative D call: TRBD1 (5 bases). The CDR3 is 16 amino acids. The V and J ends lost 2 bases and 5 bases respectively, with 18 bases between them. Germline V gene data show CDR1 as MNHEY and CDR2 as SVGAGI. The CDR3, as DNA: TGTGCCAGCAGTTACAGGCAGGGTCGAGTGCAGACTGAAGCTTTCTTT. It specifies CASSYRQGRVQTEAFF.

The chain is built from TRBV6-1 and TRBJ1-4, with D perhaps TRBD1 (6 bases). The CDR3 has 15 residues. Germline V gene sequence: CDR1 MNHNS, CDR2 SASEGT. Deletions cut 3 bases from V and 7 bases from J, with 15 bases between. The CDR3 coding sequence is TGTGCCAGCAGTGACCCCCAGGGGCGAGGTGAAAAACTGTTTTTT. Residues: CASSDPQGRGEKLFF.

V gene TRBV5-8 combines with J gene TRBJ1-1; D unresolved. This CDR3 is built from 13 residues. The germline gives CDR1 SGHTS, CDR2 YDEGEE. V shed 1 base and J shed 4 bases, with 8 bases lying between them. CDR3 region: CASSLRLGTEAFF. The CDR3 nucleotides are TGTGCCAGCAGCTTGAGGCTGGGCACTGAAGCTTTCTTT.